The 4 T cell receptor beta chains below were found in one sample sequenced in a study of tumour-infiltrating T cells in Burkitt lymphoma. TCRdb keeps only in-frame clones here, not all; method: immunoSEQ multiplex PCR. The sample consists of 2,500 to 3,000 clones, roughly three quarters of them appearing once. The sample comprised tumor tissue. Every receptor here comes from a human donor with diffuse large B-cell lymphoma.

This clone was found once. This sequence joins TRBV18 and TRBJ1-5, with D hard to call. This CDR3 comprises 14 residues. The V end lost 5 bases, the J end lost 6 bases, and 14 bases lay between the germline ends. Germline V gives CDR1 KGHSH, CDR2 LQKENI. The CDR3 DNA reads as TGTGCCAGCTCATATTTGGGAGATGGTCAGCCCCAGCATTTT. Its translation is CASSYLGDGQPQHF.

Details on this clone: Germline and junction disagree at one end, which may indicate a read error. This sequence joins TRBV7-7 and TRBJ2-3; 11 bases line up with TRBD2. The CDR3 extends over 16 amino acids. Germline CDR1 is SSHAT and CDR2 is FNYEAQ (reference sequence). The chain's CDR3 is CASSLGASGGSDTQYF. In DNA, the CDR3 is TGTGCTAGCAGCTTAGGGGCTAGCGGGGGGTCAGATACGCAGTATTTT.

The J gene is TRBJ1-1, the V gene TRBV19; 10 bases are shared with TRBD1. The CDR3 runs to 13 residues. Germline trimming cut 5 bases from V and 6 bases from J; bases unmatched to any gene: 3. The germline V gene encodes CDR1 LNHDA and CDR2 SQIVND (reference sequence). In nucleotides, the CDR3 is TGTGCCAGTAGTTACGGGACAGGGGCTGAAGCTTTCTTT. Its protein product is CASSYGTGAEAFF.

The rearrangement links TRBV18 to TRBJ2-3; TRBD2 aligns across 8 bases. Germline V gene lookup returns CDR1 KGHSH and CDR2 LQKENI. CDR3 length equals 18 residues. The J segment lost 4 bases and the V segment lost 3 bases, leaving 15 bases of the junction unmatched. CDR3: CASSPQVYTGGPPDTQYF. CDR3 nucleotides: TGTGCCAGCTCACCTCAGGTCTATACGGGGGGGCCTCCAGATACGCAGTATTTT. Variable domain in full (rest from reference TRBV18 and TRBJ2-3): NAGVMQNPRHLVRRRGQEARLRCSPMKGHSHVYWYRQLPEEGLKFMVYLQKENIIDESGMPKERFSAEFPKEGPSILRIQQVVRGDSAAYFCASSPQVYTGGPPDTQYFGPGTRLTVL.